This TCR beta chain is from a study of CD8 T cells in ankylosing spondylitis. Points from the study as a whole: Characteristic of ankylosing spondylitis blood, it appeared, was a TCR beta motif comprising about eight highly homologous variants. Several of the motif variants were reported before in synovial fluid and blood from reactive arthritis. Significant enrichment of disease-linked clones was reportedly seen in matched ankylosing spondylitis synovial fluid.

Each TCR beta library was made by quantitative 5'-RACE that incorporated molecular barcodes. MiXCR, run by TCRdb on the 5' RACE reads, gives a single entry per CDR3 protein. The sample lists 350,000 or so distinct CDR3 sequences, less than 10% occurring once. This clonotype was seen a handful of times. The target antigen is unknown. Germline V gives CDR1 SGHVS, CDR2 FQNEAQ. Trimming shortened V by 1 base and J by 3 bases, and 4 bases separated the two germline ends. This CDR3 contains 12 residues. The TCR sequence derives from a male donor with ankylosing spondylitis. The source material was blood, either unsorted or a sorted T cell fraction (not recorded which). V and J are TRBV7-8 and TRBJ2-7; D is unclear. CDR3 in amino acids: CASSLEIYEQYF. CDR3 in DNA: TGTGCCAGCAGCTTAGAAATCTACGAGCAGTACTTC.